This T cell receptor (beta chain) derives from a study of T cells expressing NK-cell markers. Overall study context: Sorted CD3+CD56-NKG2C+, CD3+CD56+NKG2C- and CD3+CD56+NKG2C+ T cells were the source of the TCR beta repertoires. Eight donors were sequenced, of whom seven were HCMV-seropositive, while the remaining one was HCMV-seronegative.

A 5'RACE template switching approach incorporating UMIs was used to make TCR beta cDNA. Using the 5' RACE reads, TCRdb records one entry per CDR3 protein without DNA. The sample features about 260,000 distinct CDR3 sequences, with around 0.37% in its top ten. CDR1 and CDR2 from the germline V gene are DFQATT and SNEGSKA (reference sequence). The CDR3 spans 12 residues. The sequencing input was blood T cells: a sorted CD56 or NKG2C T cell subset, CD4+ or CD8+ T cells, or bulk PBMC T cells (not recorded which). The clonotype comes from a young man in good health. The V gene is TRBV20-1, the J gene TRBJ2-7; TCRdb returns TRBD2, unconfirmable since there is no DNA. The CDR3 spells CSAPRTSLEQYF.